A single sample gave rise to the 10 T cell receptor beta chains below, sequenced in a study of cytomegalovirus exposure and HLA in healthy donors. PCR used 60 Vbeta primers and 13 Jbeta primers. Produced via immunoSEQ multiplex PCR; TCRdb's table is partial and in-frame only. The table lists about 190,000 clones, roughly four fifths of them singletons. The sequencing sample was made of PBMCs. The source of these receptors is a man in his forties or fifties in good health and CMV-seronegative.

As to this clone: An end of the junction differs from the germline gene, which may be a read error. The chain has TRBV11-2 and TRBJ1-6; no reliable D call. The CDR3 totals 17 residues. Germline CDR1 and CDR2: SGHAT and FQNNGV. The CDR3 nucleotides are TGTGCCAGCAGTCAAGTACAGCTAAGCTCCTATAATTCACCCCTCCTCTTT. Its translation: CASSQVQLSSYNSPLLF.

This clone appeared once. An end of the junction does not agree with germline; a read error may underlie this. This chain's CDR3 is CARSLLWQGGQETQYF. The CDR3 coding sequence is TGTGCCCGCAGTTTATTGTGGCAGGGAGGGCAAGAGACCCAGTACTTC. The chain links TRBV27 to TRBJ2-5; the match to TRBD2 covers 7 bases. Germline V CDR1 and CDR2: MNHEY, SMNVEV (reference sequence). This CDR3 contains 16 residues.

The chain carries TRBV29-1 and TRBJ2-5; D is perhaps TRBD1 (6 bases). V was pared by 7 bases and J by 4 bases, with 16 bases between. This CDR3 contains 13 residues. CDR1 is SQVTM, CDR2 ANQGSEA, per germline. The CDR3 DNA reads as TGCAGCGGGTCCAACAGGGTACGAGAGACCCAGTACTTC. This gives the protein CSGSNRVRETQYF.

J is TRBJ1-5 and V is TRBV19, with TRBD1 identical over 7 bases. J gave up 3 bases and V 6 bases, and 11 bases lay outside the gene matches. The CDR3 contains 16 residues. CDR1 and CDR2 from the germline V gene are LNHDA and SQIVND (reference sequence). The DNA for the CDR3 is TGTGCCAGTAGCTCGTCGGGCAGGGGGTACAATCAGCCCCAGCATTTT. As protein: CASSSSGRGYNQPQHF.

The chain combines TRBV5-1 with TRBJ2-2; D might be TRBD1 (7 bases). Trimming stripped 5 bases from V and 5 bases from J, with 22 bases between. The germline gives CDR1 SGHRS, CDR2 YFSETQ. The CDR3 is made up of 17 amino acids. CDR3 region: CASSWGAGQPQTGELFF. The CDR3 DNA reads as TGCGCCAGCAGTTGGGGGGCGGGACAGCCTCAGACCGGGGAGCTGTTTTTT. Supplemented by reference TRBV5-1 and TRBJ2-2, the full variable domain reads KAGVTQTPRYLIKTRGQQVTLSCSPISGHRSVSWYQQTPGQGLQFLFEYFSETQRNKGNFPGRFSGRQFSNSRSEMNVSTLELGDSALYLCASSWGAGQPQTGELFFGEGSRLTVL.

CDR3 region: CASSILGQGEGYTF. The DNA of the CDR3 is TGTGCCAGCTCAATCCTCGGACAGGGGGAAGGCTACACCTTC. The genes are TRBV18 and TRBJ1-2; 10 bases align to TRBD1. V shed 5 bases, J shed 8 bases, and the junction held 8 bases outside the gene matches. Germline values: CDR1 KGHSH, CDR2 LQKENI. This CDR3 has 14 residues.

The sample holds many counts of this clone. CDR3 nucleotides: TGTGCCAGCTCGCCTCAGACTAGCGGGGGGGATACGCAGTATTTT. It encodes CASSPQTSGGDTQYF. The J gene is TRBJ2-3, the V gene TRBV18; 13 bases map to TRBD2. V shed 6 bases and J 6 bases; nucleotides not matched to a gene: 6. The CDR3 covers 15 residues. In germline, CDR1 is KGHSH, CDR2 LQKENI.

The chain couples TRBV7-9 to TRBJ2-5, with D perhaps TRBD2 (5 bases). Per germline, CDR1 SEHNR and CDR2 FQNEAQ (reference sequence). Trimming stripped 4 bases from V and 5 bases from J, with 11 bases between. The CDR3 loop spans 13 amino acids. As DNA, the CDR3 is TGTGCCAGCAGCTGGGGAGTGAGGGAGACCCAGTACTTC. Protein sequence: CASSWGVRETQYF.

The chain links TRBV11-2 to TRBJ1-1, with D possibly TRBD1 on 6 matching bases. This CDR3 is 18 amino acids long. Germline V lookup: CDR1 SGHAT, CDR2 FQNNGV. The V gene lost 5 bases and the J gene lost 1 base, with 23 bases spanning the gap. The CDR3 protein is CASSQYHYTGLGNTEAFF. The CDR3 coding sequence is TGTGCCAGCAGCCAGTACCATTATACAGGGTTGGGGAACACTGAAGCTTTCTTT.

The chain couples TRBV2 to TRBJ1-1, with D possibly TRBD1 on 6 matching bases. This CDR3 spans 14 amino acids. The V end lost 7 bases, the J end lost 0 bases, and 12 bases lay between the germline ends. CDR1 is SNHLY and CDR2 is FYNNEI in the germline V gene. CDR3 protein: CASNSQGLNTEAFF. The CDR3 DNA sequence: TGTGCCAGCAATTCACAGGGCCTGAACACTGAAGCTTTCTTT.